This T cell receptor beta chain stems from a study of blood T cell repertoires in COVID-19. Authors' data handling: Amplification with reference gene primers provided the estimates of nucleated cell counts. Sequencing was performed with immunoSEQ multiplex PCR; in TCRdb, only in-frame clones are kept and a portion is missing. D and trimming were read from the DNA, whereas the V and J calls and clone size are those reported in that table. The sample has approximately 210,000 clones, approximately 90% seen once. This CDR3 contains 16 residues. Germline loops: CDR1 SGHTA, CDR2 FQGNSA. Germline trimming cut 5 bases from V and 1 base from J; bases unmatched to any gene: 8.

Sequencing used peripheral blood. The chain employs TRBV7-2 and TRBJ1-1; TRBD1 aligns across 9 bases. The receptor was derived from a man aged 35 to 55 with acute or convalescent COVID-19. DNA of the CDR3: TGTGCCAGCAGCCCAGACAGGACAGGGGAGAACACTGAAGCTTTCTTT. Protein product: CASSPDRTGENTEAFF.